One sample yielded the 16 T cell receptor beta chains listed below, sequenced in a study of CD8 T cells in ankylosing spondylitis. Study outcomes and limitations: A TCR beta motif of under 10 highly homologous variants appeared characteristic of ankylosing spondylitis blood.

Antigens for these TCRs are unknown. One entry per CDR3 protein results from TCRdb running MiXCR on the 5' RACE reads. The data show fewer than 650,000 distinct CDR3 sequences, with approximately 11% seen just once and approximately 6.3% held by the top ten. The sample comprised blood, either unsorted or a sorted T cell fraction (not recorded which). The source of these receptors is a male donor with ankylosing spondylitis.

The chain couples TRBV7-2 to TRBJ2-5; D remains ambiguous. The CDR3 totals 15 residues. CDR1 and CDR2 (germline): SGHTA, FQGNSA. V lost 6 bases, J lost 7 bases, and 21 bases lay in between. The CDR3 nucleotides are TGTGCCAGCAGATACCGGACGGGCGGAGAGTCGACCCAGTACTTC. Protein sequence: CASRYRTGGESTQYF.

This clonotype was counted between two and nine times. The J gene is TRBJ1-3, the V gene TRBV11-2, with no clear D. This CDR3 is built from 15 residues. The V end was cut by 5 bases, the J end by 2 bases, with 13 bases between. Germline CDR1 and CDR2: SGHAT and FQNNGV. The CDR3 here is CASSPIRVAGNTIYF. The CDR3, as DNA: TGTGCCAGCAGCCCTATTAGGGTTGCTGGAAACACCATATATTTT.

The CDR3 sequence is CASREGQGYEQYV. The CDR3 region has the DNA TGTGCCAGCAGAGAAGGACAGGGTTACGAGCAGTACGTC. The chain combines TRBV6-8 with TRBJ2-7, with 8 nucleotides matching TRBD1. V dropped 6 bases and J dropped 4; count of bases not matched to a gene: 5. CDR3 length equals 13 residues. Germline loops: CDR1 MNHGY, CDR2 SAAAGT.

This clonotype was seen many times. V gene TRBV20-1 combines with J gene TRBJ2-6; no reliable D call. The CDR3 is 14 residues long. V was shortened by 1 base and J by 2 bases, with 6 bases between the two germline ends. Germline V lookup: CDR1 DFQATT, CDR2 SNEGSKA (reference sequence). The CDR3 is CSARVTPGANVLTF. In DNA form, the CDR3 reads TGCAGTGCTAGAGTAACCCCTGGGGCCAACGTCCTGACTTTC.

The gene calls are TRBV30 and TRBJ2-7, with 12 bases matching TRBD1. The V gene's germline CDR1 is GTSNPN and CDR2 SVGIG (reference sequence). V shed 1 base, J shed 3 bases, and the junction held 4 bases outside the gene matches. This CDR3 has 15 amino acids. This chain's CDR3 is CAWSAGTGGIYEQYF. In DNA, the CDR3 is TGTGCCTGGAGTGCCGGGACAGGGGGCATCTACGAGCAGTACTTC.

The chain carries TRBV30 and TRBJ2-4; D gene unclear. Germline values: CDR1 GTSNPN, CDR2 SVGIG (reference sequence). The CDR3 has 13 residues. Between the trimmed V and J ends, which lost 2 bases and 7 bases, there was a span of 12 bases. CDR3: CAWSLVPGNIQYF. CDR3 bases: TGTGCCTGGAGTTTGGTTCCCGGGAACATTCAGTACTTC.

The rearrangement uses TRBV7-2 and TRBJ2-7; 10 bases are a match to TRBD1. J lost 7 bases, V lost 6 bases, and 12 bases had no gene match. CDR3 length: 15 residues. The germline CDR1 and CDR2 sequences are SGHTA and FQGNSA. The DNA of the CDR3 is TGTGCCAGCAGTTCTGGACAGGGGGTCACGAGAGAGCAGTACTTC. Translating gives CASSSGQGVTREQYF.

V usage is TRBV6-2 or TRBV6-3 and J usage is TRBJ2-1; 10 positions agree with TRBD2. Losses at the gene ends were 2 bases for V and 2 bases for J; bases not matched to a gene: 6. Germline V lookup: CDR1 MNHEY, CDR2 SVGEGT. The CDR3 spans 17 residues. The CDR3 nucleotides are TGTGCCAGCAGTTACCCCCTAGCGGGAGTACCCTACAATGAGCAGTTCTTC. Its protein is CASSYPLAGVPYNEQFF.

In DNA form, the CDR3 reads TGCAGTGCTCCTTCACCGACAGGTTTCCCCTACGAGCAGTACGTC. It translates to CSAPSPTGFPYEQYV. The gene calls are TRBV20-1 and TRBJ2-7; TRBD1 might be the D (6 bases). Looked up from germline, CDR1 is DFQATT and CDR2 is SNEGSKA (reference sequence). The V and J ends lost 5 bases and 2 bases respectively, with 19 bases between them. There are 15 residues in the CDR3.

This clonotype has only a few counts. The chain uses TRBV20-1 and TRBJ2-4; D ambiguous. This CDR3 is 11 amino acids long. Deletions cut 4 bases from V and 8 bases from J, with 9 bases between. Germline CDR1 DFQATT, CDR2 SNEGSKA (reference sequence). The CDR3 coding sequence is TGCAGTGCTACAATTGGGGACATTCAGTACTTC. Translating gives CSATIGDIQYF.

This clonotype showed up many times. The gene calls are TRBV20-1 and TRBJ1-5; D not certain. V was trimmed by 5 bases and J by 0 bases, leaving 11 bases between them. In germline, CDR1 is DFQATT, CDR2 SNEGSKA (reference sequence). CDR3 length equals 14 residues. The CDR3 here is CSALLGNSNQPQHF. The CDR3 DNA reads TGCAGTGCTTTGCTGGGGAATAGCAATCAGCCCCAGCATTTT.

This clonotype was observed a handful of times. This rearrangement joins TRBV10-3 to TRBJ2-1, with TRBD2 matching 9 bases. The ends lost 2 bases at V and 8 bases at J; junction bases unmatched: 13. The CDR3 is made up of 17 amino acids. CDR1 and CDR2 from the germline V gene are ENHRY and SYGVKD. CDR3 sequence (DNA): TGTGCCATCAGTGAGCTGTGGGCTAGCGGGAAAAGGGATGAGCAGTTCTTC. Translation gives CAISELWASGKRDEQFF.

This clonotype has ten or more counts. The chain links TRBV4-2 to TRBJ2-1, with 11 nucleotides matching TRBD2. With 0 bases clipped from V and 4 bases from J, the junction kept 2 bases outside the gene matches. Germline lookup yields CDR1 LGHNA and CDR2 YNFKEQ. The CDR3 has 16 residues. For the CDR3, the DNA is TGTGCCAGCAGCCAAGAGTGGACTAGCGGGTACAATGAGCAGTTCTTC. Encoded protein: CASSQEWTSGYNEQFF.

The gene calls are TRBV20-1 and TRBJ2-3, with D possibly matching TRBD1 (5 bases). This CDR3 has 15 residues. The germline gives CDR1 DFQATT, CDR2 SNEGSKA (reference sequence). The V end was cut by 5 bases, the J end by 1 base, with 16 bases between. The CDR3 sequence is CSADDQGSGTDTQYF. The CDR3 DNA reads TGCAGTGCTGATGACCAGGGATCAGGCACAGATACGCAGTATTTT.

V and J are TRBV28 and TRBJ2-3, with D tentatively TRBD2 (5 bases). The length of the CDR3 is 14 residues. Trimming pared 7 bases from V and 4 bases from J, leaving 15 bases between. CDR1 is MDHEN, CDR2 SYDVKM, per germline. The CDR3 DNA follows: TGTGCCAGCACCCCACTCCCGAGGGCAGATACGCAGTATTTT. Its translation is CASTPLPRADTQYF.

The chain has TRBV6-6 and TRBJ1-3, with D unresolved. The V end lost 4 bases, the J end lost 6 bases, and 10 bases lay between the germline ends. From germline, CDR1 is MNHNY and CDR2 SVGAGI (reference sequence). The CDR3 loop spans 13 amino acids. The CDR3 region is CASSFRAENTIYF. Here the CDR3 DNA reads TGTGCCAGCAGTTTTAGGGCCGAAAACACCATATATTTT.